Following are 7 T cell receptor beta chains from one sample sequenced in a study of blood T cell repertoires in COVID-19. Generated by immunoSEQ multiplex PCR, the TCRdb table keeps only in-frame clones and is missing some. There are 200,000 to 250,000 clones in the sample; 82% occur only once, and roughly 5.1% lies in the top ten. The sample was peripheral blood. The receptors come from a woman aged 70-85 years with COVID-19, enrolled during active disease.

This chain joins TRBV6-5 and TRBJ1-1, with D perhaps matching TRBD1 (5 bases). There are 14 residues in the CDR3. The V and J ends lost 8 bases and 1 base respectively, with 14 bases between them. Looked up from germline, CDR1 is MNHEY and CDR2 is SVGAGI. CDR3 DNA: TGTGCCAGCGGATTCCGCGGGACGAACACTGAAGCTTTCTTT. Translating it yields CASGFRGTNTEAFF.

The gene calls are TRBV29-1 and TRBJ1-1; D possibly corresponds to TRBD1 (6 bases). Germline CDR1 SQVTM, CDR2 ANQGSEA. This CDR3 comprises 13 residues. The germline V and J ends were trimmed by 1 base and 3 bases, with 9 bases remaining between them. The CDR3 sequence: CSVEGGQYTEAFF. The CDR3 nucleotides are TGCAGCGTTGAAGGAGGACAGTACACTGAAGCTTTCTTT.

The chain has TRBV5-1 and TRBJ2-4; 11 positions match TRBD2. Germline V lookup: CDR1 SGHRS, CDR2 YFSETQ. V shed 0 bases and J 4 bases; nucleotides not matched to a gene: 0. CDR3 length: 15 amino acids. CDR3 residues: CASSLGLAGKNIQYF. In nucleotides, the CDR3 is TGCGCCAGCAGCTTGGGACTAGCGGGGAAAAACATTCAGTACTTC.

The J gene is TRBJ2-3, the V gene TRBV7-8, with a possible D match to TRBD2 (6 bases). Looked up from germline, CDR1 is SGHVS and CDR2 is FQNEAQ. This CDR3 contains 14 residues. With 7 bases removed from V and 4 bases from J, the gap between germline ends came to 15 bases. CDR3 in amino acids: CASKGRTSADTQYF. CDR3 in DNA: TGTGCCAGCAAAGGGAGGACGAGCGCAGATACGCAGTATTTT.

The count of this clone is one. The chain is built from TRBV7-9 and TRBJ1-5; D remains ambiguous. Germline V lookup: CDR1 SEHNR, CDR2 FQNEAQ (reference sequence). The V end lost 5 bases, the J end lost 3 bases, and 8 bases lay between the germline ends. CDR3 length equals 13 residues. The CDR3: CASSRGPNQPQHF. The CDR3, as DNA: TGTGCCAGCAGCCGAGGTCCCAATCAGCCCCAGCATTTT.

The CDR3 reads CASSLVVGLRQETQYF. The DNA of the CDR3 is TGTGCCAGCAGCTTAGTGGTGGGACTACGTCAAGAGACCCAGTACTTC. This rearrangement joins TRBV7-2 to TRBJ2-5, with TRBD2 matching over 7 bases. V lost 1 base to trimming and J lost 2 bases; unmatched junction nucleotides: 7. Germline values: CDR1 SGHTA, CDR2 FQGNSA. The CDR3 has 16 residues.

The chain couples TRBV19 to TRBJ2-7, with no clear D. The ends were cut back, 6 bases at V and 5 bases at J, with 20 bases in the middle. The length of the CDR3 is 15 residues. From germline, CDR1 is LNHDA and CDR2 SQIVND (reference sequence). This CDR3 is CASRPVWAPTDEQYF. CDR3 coding DNA: TGTGCCAGTAGACCGGTCTGGGCCCCCACGGACGAGCAGTACTTC.